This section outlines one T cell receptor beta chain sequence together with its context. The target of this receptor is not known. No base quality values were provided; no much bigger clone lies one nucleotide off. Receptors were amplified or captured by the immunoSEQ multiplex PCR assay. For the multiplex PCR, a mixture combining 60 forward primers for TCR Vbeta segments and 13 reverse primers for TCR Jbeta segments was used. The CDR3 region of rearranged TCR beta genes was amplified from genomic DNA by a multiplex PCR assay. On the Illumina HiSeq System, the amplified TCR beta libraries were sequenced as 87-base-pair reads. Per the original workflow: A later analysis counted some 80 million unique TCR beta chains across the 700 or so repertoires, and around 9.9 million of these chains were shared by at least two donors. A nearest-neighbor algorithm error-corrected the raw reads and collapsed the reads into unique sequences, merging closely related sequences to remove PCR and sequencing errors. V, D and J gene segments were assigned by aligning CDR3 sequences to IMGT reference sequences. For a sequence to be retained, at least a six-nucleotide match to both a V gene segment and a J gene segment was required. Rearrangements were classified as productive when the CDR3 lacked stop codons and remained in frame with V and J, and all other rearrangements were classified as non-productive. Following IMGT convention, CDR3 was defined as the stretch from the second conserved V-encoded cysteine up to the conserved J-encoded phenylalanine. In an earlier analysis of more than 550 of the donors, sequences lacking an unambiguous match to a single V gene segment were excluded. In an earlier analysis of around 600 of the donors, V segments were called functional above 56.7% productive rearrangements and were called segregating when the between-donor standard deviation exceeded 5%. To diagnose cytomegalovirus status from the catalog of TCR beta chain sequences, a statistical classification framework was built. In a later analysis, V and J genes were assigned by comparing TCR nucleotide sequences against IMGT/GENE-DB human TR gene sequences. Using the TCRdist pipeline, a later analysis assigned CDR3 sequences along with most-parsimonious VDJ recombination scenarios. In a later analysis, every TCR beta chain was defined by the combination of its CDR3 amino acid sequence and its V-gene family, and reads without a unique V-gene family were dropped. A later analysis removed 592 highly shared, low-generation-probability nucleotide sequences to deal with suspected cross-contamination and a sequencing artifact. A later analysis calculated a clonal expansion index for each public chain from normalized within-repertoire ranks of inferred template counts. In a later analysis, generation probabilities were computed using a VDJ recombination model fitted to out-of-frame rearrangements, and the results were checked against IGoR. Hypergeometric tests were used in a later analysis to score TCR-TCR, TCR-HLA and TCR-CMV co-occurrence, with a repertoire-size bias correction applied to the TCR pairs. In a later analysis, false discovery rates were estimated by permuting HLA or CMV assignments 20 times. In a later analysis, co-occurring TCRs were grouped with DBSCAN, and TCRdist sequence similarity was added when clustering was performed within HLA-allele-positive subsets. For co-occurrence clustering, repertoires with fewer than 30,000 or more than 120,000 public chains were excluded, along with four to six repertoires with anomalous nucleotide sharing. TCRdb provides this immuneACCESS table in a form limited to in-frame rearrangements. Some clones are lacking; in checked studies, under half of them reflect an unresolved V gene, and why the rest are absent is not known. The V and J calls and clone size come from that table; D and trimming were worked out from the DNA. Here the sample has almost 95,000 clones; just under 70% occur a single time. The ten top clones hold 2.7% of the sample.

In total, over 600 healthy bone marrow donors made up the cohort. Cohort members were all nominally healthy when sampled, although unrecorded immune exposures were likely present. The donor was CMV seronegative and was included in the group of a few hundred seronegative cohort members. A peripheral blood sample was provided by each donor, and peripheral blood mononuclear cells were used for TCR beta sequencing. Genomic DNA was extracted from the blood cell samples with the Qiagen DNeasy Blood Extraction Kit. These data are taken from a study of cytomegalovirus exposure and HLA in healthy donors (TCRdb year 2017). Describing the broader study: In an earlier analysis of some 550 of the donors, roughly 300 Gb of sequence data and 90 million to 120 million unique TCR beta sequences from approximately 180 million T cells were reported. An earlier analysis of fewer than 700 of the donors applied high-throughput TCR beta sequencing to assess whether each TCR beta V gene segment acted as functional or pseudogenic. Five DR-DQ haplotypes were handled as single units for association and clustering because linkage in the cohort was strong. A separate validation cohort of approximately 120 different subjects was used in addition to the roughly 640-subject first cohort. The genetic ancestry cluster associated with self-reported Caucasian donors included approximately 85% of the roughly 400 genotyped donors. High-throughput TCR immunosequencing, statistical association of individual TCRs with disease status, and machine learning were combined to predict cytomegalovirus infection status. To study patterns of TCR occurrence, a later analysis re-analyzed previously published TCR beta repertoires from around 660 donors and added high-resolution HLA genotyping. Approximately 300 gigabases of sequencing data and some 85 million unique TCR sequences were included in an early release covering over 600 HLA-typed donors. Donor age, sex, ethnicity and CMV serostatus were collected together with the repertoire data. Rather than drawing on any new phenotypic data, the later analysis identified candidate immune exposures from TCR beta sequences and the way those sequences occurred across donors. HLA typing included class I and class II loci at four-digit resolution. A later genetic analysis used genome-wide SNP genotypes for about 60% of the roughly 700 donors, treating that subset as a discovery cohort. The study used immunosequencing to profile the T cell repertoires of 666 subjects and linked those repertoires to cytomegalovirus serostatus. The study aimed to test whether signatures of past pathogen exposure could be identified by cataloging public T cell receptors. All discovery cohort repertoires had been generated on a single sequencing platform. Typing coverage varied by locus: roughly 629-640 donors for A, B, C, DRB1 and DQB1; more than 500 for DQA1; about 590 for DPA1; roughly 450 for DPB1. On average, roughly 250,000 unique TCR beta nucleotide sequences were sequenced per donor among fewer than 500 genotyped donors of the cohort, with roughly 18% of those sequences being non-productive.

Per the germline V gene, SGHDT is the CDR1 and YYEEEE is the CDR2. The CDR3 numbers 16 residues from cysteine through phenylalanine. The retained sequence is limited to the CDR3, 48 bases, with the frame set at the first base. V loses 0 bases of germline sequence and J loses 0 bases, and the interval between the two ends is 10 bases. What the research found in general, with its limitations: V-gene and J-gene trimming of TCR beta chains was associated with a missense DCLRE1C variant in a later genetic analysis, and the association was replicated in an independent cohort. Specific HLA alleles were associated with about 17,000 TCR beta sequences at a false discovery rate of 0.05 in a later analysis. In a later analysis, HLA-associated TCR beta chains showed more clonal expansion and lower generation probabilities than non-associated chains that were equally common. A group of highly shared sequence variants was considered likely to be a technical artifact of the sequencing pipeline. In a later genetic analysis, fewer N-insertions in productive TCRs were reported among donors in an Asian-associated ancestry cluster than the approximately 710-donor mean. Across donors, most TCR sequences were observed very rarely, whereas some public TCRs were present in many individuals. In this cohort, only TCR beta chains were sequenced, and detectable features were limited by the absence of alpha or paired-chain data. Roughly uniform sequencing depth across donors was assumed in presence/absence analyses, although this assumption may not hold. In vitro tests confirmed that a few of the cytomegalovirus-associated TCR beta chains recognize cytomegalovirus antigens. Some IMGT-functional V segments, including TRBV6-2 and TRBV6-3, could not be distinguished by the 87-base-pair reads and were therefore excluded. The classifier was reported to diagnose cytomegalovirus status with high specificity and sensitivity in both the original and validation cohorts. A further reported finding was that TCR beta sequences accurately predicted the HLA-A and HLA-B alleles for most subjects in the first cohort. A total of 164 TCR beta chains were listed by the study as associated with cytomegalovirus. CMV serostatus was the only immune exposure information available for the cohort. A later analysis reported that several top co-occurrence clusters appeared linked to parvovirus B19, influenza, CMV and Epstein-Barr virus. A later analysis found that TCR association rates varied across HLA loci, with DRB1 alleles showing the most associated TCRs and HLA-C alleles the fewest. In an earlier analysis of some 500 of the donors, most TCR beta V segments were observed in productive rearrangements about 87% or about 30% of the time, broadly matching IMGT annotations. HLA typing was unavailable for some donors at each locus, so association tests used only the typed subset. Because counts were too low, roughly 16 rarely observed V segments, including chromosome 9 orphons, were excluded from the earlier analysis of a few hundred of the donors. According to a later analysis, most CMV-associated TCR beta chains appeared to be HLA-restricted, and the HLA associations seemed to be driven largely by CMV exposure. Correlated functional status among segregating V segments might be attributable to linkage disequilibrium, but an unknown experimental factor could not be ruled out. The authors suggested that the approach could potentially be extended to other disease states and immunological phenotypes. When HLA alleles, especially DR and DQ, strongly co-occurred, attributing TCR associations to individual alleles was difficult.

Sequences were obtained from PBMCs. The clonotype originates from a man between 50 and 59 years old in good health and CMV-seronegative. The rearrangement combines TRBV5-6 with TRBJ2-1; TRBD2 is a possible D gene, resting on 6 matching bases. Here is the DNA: TGTGCCAGCAGCTTGGTGCTAGCGCGCTCCTACAATGAGCAGTTCTTC. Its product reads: CASSLVLARSYNEQFF.